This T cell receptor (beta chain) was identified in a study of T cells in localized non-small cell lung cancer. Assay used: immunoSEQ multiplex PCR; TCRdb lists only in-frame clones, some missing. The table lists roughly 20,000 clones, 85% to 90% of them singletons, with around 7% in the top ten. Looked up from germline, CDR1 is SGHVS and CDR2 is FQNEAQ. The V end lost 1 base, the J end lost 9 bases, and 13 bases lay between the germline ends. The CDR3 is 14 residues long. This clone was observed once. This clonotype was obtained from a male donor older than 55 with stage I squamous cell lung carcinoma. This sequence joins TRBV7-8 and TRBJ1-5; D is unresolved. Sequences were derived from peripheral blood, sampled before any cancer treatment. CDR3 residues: CASSLEGSLGPQHF. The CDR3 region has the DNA TGTGCCAGCAGCTTAGAAGGGAGCCTCGGGCCCCAGCATTTT.